The following is a TCR beta chain sequence with its context. The sample is drawn from a study of cytomegalovirus exposure and HLA in healthy donors. Amplification used 60 Vbeta primers and 13 Jbeta primers. Here immunoSEQ multiplex PCR was the method, and the copy in TCRdb shows in-frame clones only, minus some. The table records about 200,000 clones, approximately 80% of them present only once. Trimming removed 7 bases from V and 7 bases from J, with 24 bases in between. Germline assignment: CDR1 SGHTS and CDR2 YDEGEE. This CDR3 has 16 residues. V usage is TRBV5-8 and J usage is TRBJ2-1, with D possibly being TRBD1 (6 bases). Sequencing was carried out using PBMCs. The source of this sequence is a woman aged 25 to 39 in good health and CMV-seronegative. CDR3 in amino acids: CASLDSFAVSPNEQFF. CDR3 DNA: TGTGCCAGCCTGGACAGTTTCGCGGTATCTCCTAATGAGCAGTTCTTC.